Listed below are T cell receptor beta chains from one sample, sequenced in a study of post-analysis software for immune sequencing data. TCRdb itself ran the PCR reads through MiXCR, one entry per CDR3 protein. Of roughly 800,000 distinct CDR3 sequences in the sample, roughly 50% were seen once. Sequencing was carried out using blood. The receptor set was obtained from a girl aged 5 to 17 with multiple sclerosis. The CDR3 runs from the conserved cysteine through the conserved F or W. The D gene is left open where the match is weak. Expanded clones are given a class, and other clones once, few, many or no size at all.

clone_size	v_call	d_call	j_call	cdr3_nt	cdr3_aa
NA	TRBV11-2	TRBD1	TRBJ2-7	TGTGCCAGCACCGCCGGGACAGGGAGGACCTACGAGCAGTACTTC	CASTAGTGRTYEQYF
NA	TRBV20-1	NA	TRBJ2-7	TGCAGTGCTAAGTTCGGGTACGAGCAGTACTTC	CSAKFGYEQYF
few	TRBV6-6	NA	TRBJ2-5	TGTGCCAGCAGTTATGAAGGGCCTCGGCAGTACTTC	CASSYEGPRQYF
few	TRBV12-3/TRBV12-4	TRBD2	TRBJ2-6	TGTGCCAGCAGCCCGGGACTAACCTCCCCTGGGGCCAACGTCCTGACTTTC	CASSPGLTSPGANVLTF
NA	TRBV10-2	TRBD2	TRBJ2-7	TGCGCCGGCCTGGGGCGAGCGGGAGGCCTGACCTACGAGCAGTACTTC	CAGLGRAGGLTYEQYF
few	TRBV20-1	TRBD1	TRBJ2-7	TGCTCGACCGGGACAGCCATCTCCTACGAGCAGTACTTC	CSTGTAISYEQYF
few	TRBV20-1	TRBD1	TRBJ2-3	TGCAGTGCGGTAGGGTGGGGACAGCCGATCACAGATACGCAGTATTTT	CSAVGWGQPITDTQYF
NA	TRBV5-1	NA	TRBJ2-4	TGCGCCAGGGAGAAGACAGTTCCTTCGGAGCAGTACTTC	CAREKTVPSEQYF
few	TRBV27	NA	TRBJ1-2	TGTGCCAGCAGTTTTGTAGGGAGCTATGGCTACACCTTC	CASSFVGSYGYTF
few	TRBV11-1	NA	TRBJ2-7	TGTGCCAGCAGCTTAGTCGGAGACAGGCTCCACGAGCAGTACTTC	CASSLVGDRLHEQYF
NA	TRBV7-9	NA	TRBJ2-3	TGTGCCAGCAGCCCACACAGGGAAGATACGCAGTATTTT	CASSPHREDTQYF
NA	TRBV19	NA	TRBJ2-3	TGTGCCAGTAGTCCCCCGGGGCATAGCACAGATACGCAGTATTTT	CASSPPGHSTDTQYF
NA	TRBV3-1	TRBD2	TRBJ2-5	TGTGCCAGCAGCCCCGCCTGGGGGGGCCAAGAGACCCAGTACTTC	CASSPAWGGQETQYF
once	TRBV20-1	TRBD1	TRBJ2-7	TGCAGTGCTAGGGAGCCAGGGGGCCCCTCCTACGAGCAGTACTTC	CSAREPGGPSYEQYF
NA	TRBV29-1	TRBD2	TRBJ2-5	TGCAGCGTTGAAGTTGGACTAGTTGAAGAGACCCAGTACTTC	CSVEVGLVEETQYF
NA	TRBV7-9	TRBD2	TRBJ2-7	TGTGCCAGCAGCCCCGGGGGGTATAGCGGAAACTACGAGCAGTACTTC	CASSPGGYSGNYEQYF